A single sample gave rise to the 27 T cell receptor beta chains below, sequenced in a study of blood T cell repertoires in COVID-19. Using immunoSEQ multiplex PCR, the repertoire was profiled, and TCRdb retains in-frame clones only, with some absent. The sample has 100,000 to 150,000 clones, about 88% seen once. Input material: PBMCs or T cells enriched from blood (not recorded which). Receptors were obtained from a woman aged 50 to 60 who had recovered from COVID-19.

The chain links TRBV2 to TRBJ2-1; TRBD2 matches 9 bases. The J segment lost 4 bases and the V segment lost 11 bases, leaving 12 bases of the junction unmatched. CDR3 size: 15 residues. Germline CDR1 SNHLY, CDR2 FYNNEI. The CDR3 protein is CAHRSAGGLYNEQFF. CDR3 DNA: TGTGCCCATCGCTCGGCGGGGGGGTTGTACAATGAGCAGTTCTTC. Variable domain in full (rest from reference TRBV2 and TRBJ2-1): EPEVTQTPSHQVTQMGQEVILRCVPISNHLYFYWYRQILGQKVEFLVSFYNNEISEKSEIFDDQFSVERPDGSNFTLKIRSTKLEDSAMYFCAHRSAGGLYNEQFFGPGTRLTVL.

The CDR3 DNA follows: TGTGCCAGCTCACCACTGGGGGCAACCCCCGAGCAGTACTTC. Its protein product is CASSPLGATPEQYF. The chain carries TRBV18 and TRBJ2-7; TRBD1 might be the D (6 bases). V was clipped by 1 base and J by 6 bases, with 13 bases between them. Germline CDR1 and CDR2: KGHSH and LQKENI. This CDR3 is built from 14 residues.

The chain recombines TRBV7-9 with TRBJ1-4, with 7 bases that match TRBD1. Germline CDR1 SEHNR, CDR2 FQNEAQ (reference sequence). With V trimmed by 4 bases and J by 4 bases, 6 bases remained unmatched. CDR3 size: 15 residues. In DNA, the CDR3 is TGTGCCAGCAGCTCGGGACAGCTCCTTAATGAAAAACTGTTTTTT. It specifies CASSSGQLLNEKLFF.

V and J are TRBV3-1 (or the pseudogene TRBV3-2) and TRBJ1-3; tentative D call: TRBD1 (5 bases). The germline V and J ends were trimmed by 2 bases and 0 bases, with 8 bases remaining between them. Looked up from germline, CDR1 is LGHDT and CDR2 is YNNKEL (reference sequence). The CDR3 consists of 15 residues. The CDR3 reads CASSQYDSSGNTIYF. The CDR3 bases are TGTGCCAGCAGCCAATACGACAGCTCTGGAAACACCATATATTTT.

DNA for the CDR3: TGCAGTGCTGGGACTGGGCTGTTTTTT. Its protein product is CSAGTGLFF. The rearrangement links TRBV20-1 to TRBJ1-4; D is possibly TRBD1 (5 bases). CDR3 length: 9 residues. The germline CDR1 and CDR2 sequences are DFQATT and SNEGSKA (reference sequence). V was pared by 5 bases and J by 14 bases, with 9 bases between.

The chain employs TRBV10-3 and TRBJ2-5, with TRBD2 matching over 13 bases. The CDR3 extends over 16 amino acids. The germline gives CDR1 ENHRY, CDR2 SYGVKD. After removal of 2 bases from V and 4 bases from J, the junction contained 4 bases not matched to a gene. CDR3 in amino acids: CAISERLAGGGETQYF. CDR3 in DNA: TGTGCCATCAGTGAGCGACTAGCGGGGGGCGGAGAGACCCAGTACTTC.

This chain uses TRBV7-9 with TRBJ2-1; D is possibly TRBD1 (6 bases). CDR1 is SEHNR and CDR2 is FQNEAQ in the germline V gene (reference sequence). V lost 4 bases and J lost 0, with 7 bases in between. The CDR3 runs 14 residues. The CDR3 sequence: CASSSTGSYNEQFF. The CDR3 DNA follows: TGTGCCAGCAGCTCGACAGGCTCCTACAATGAGCAGTTCTTC.

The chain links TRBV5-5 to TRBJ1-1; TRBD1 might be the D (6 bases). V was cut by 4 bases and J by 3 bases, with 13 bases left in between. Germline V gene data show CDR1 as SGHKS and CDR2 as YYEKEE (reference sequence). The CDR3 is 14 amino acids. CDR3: CASSLRQEHTEAFF. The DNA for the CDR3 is TGTGCCAGCAGCCTCCGACAGGAACACACTGAAGCTTTCTTT.

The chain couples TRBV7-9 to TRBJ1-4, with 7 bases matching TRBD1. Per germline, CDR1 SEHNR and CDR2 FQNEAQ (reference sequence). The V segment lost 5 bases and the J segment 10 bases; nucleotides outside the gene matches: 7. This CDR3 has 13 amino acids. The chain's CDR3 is CASSTQGRGKLFF. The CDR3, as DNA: TGTGCCAGCAGCACACAGGGGCGAGGAAAACTGTTTTTT.

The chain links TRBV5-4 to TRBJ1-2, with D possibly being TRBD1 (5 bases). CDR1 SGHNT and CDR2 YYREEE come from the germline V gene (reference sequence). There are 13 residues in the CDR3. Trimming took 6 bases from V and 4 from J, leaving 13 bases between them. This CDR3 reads CASTPPGGYGYTF. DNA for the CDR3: TGTGCCAGCACCCCCCCGGGGGGCTATGGCTACACCTTC.

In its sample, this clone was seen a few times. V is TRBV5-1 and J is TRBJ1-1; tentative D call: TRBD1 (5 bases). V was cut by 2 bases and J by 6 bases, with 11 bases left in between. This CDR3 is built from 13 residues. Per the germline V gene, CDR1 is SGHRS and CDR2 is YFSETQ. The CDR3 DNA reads TGCGCCAGCAGCTTTTTAGGGGAAGCTGAAGCTTTCTTT. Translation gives CASSFLGEAEAFF.

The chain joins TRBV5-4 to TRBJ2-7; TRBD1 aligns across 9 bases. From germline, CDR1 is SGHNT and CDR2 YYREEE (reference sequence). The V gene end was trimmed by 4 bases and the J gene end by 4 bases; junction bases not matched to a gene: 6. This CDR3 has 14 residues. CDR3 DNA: TGTGCCAGCAGCGGAGGGACAGGGCAATACGAGCAGTACTTC. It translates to CASSGGTGQYEQYF.

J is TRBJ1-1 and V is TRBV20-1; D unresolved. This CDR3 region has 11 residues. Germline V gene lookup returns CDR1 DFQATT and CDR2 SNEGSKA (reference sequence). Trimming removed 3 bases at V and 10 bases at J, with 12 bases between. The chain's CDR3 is CSASLRVGAFF. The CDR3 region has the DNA TGCAGTGCTAGTCTGAGGGTAGGAGCTTTCTTT.

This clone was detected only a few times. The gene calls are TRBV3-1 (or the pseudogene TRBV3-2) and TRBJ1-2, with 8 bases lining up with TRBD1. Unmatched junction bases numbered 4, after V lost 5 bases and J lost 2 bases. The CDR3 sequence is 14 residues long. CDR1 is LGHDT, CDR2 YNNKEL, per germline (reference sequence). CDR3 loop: CASSGRQGNYGYTF. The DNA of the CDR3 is TGTGCCAGCAGCGGTCGACAGGGGAACTATGGCTACACCTTC.

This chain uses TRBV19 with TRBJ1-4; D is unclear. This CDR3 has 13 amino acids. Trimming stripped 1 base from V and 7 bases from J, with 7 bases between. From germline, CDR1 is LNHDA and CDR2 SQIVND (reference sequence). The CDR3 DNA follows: TGTGCCAGTAGTATAGCAGTAAGTGAAAAACTGTTTTTT. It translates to CASSIAVSEKLFF.

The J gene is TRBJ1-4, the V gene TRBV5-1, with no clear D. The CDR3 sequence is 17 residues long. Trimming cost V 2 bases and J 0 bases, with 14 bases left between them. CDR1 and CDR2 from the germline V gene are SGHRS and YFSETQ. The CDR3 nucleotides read TGCGCCAGCAGCTTCGCCTCCATACAGACAACTAATGAAAAACTGTTTTTT. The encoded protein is CASSFASIQTTNEKLFF. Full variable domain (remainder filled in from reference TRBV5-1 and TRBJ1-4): KAGVTQTPRYLIKTRGQQVTLSCSPISGHRSVSWYQQTPGQGLQFLFEYFSETQRNKGNFPGRFSGRQFSNSRSEMNVSTLELGDSALYLCASSFASIQTTNEKLFFGSGTQLSVL.

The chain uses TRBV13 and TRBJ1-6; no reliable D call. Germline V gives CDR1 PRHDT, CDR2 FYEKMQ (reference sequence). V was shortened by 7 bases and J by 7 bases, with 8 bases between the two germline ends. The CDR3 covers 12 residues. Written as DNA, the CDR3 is TGTGCCAGCACCATCGAGAATTCACCCCTCCACTTT. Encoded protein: CASTIENSPLHF.

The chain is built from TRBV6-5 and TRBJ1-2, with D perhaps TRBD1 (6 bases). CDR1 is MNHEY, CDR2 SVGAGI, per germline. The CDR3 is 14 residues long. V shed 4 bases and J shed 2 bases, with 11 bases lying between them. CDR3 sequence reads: CASSLNTGNYGYTF. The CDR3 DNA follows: TGTGCCAGCAGTTTAAATACAGGGAACTATGGCTACACCTTC.

The CDR3 loop reads CASSIQGRRQETQYF. The CDR3 region has the DNA TGCGCCAGCAGCATACAGGGTAGGCGGCAAGAGACCCAGTACTTC. V gene TRBV5-1 combines with J gene TRBJ2-5; perhaps TRBD1 as D (6 bases). The CDR3 contains 15 residues. V shed 4 bases and J shed 2 bases, with 15 bases lying between them. Germline V gene data show CDR1 as SGHRS and CDR2 as YFSETQ.

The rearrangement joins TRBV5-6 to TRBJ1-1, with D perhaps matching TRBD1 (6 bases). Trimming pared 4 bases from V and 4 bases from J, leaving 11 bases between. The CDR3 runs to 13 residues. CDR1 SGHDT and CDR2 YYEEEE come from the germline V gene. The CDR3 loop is CASSPGHFTEAFF. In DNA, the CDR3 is TGTGCCAGCAGCCCGGGACACTTCACTGAAGCTTTCTTT.

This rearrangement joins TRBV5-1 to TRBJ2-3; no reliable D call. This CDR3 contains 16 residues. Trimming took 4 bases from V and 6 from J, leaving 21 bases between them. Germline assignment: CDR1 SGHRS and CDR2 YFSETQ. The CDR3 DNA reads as TGCGCCAGCAGCCCAAGTCCTAGTCCCACCCCGGATACGCAGTATTTT. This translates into CASSPSPSPTPDTQYF.

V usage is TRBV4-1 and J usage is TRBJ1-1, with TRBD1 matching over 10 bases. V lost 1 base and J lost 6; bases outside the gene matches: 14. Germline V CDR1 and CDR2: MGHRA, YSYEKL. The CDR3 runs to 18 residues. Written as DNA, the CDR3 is TGCGCCAGCAGCCAAGGACGGGCCAGGACAGGGGGTAGCGCTGAAGCTTTCTTT. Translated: CASSQGRARTGGSAEAFF.

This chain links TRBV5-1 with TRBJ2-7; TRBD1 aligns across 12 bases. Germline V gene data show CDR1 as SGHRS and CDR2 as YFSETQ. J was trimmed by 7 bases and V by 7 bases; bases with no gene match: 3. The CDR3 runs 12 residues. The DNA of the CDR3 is TGCGCCAGCGGGACAGGGGGCTTGGAGCAGTACTTC. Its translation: CASGTGGLEQYF.

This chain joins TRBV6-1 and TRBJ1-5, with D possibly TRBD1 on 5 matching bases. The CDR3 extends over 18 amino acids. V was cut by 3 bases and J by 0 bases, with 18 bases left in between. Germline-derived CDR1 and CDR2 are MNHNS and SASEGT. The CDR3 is CASSDSVAGGSSNQPQHF. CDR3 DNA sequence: TGTGCCAGCAGTGATAGTGTTGCGGGGGGTTCTAGCAATCAGCCCCAGCATTTT.

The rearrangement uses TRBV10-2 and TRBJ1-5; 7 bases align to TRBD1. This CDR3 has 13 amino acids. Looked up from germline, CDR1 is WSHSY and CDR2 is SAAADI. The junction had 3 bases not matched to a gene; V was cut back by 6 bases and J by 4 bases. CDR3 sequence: CASRGQNNQPQHF. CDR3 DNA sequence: TGCGCCAGCAGGGGACAGAATAATCAGCCCCAGCATTTT.

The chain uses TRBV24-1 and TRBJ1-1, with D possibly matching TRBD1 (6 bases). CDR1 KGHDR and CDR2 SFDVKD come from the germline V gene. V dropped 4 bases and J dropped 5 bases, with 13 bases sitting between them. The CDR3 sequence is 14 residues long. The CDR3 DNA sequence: TGTGCCACCAGTGACGGACAGCCAGGGACTGAAGCTTTCTTT. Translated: CATSDGQPGTEAFF.

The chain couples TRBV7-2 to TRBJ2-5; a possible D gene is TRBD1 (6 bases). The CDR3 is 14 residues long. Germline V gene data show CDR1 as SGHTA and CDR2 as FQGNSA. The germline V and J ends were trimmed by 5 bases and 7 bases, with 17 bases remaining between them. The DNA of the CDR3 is TGTGCCAGCAGCCCCGACAGGCTTGTGGGGACCCAGTACTTC. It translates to CASSPDRLVGTQYF.